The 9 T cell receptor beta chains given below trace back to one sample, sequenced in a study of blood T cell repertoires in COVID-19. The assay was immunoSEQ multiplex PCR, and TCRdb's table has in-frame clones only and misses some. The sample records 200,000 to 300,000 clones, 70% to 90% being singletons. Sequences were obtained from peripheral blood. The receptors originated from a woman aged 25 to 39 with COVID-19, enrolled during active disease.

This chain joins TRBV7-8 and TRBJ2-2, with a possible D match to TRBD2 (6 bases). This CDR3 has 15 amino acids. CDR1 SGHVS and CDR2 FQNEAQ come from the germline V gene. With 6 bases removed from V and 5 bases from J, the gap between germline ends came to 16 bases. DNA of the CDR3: TGTGCCAGCAGGAAAAATGCGGGACGTACCGGGGAGCTGTTTTTT. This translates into CASRKNAGRTGELFF.

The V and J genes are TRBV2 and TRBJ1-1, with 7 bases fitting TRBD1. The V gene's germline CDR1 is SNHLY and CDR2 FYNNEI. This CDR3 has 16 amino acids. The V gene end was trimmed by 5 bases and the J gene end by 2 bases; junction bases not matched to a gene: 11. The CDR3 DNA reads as TGTGCCAGCAGTCATTACCGGGACAGATTAAACACTGAAGCTTTCTTT. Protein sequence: CASSHYRDRLNTEAFF.

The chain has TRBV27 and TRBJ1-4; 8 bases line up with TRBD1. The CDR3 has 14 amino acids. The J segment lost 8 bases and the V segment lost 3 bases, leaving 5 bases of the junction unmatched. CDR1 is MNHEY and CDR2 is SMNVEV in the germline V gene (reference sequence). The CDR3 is CASSLDRVQEKLFF. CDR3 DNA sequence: TGTGCCAGCAGTTTGGACAGGGTGCAAGAAAAACTGTTTTTT.

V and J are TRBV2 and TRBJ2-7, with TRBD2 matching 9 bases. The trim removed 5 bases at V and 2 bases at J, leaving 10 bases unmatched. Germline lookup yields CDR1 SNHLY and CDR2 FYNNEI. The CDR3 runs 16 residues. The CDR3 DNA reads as TGTGCCAGCAGTTCCCCATGGGGCGGGAGGGCCTACGAGCAGTACGTC. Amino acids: CASSSPWGGRAYEQYV.

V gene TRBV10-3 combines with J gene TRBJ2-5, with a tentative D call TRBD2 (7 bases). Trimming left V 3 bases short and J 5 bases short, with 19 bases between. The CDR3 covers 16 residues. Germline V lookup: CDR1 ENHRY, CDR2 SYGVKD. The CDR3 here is CAISDPGQRGGETQYF. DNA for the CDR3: TGTGCCATCAGTGACCCCGGACAGCGGGGAGGGGAGACCCAGTACTTC.

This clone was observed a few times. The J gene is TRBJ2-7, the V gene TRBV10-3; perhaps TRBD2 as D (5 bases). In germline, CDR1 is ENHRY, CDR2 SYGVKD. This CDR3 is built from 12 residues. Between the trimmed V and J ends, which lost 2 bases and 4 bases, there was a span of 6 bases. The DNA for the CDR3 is TGTGCCATCAGTGAGGAGGGATACGAGCAGTACGTC. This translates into CAISEEGYEQYV.

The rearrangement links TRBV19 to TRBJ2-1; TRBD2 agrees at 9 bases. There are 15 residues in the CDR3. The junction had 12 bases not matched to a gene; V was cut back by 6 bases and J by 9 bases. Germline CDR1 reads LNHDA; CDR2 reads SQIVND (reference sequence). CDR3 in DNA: TGTGCCAGTAGCCGTCGGGGAGGCGGGAGGGCTGAGCAGTTCTTC. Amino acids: CASSRRGGGRAEQFF.

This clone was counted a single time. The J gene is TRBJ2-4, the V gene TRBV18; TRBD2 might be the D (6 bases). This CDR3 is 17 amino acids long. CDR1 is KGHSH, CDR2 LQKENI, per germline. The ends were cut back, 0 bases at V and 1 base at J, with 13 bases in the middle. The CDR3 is CASSPPGGYGAKNIQYF. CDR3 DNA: TGTGCCAGCTCACCACCGGGAGGTTATGGGGCCAAAAACATTCAGTACTTC.

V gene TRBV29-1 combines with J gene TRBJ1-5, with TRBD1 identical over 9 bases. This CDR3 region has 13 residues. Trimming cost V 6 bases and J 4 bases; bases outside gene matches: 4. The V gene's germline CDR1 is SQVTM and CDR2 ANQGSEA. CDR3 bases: TGCAGCGTCAAGGACAGGGGTAATCAGCCCCAGCATTTT. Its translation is CSVKDRGNQPQHF.